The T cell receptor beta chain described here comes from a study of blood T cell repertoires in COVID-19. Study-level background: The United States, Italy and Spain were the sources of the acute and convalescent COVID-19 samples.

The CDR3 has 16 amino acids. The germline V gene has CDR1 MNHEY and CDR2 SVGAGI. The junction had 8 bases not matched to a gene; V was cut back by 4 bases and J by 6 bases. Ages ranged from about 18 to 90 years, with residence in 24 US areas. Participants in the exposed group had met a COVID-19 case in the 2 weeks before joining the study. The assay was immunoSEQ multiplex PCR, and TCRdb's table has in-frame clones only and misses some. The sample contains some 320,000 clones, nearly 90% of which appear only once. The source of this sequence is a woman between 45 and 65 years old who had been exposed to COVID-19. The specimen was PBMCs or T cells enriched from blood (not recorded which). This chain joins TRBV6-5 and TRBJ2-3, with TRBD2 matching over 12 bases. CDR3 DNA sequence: TGTGCCAGCAGTTCTCAAGGACTAGCGGGGATGGATACGCAGTATTTT. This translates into CASSSQGLAGMDTQYF.